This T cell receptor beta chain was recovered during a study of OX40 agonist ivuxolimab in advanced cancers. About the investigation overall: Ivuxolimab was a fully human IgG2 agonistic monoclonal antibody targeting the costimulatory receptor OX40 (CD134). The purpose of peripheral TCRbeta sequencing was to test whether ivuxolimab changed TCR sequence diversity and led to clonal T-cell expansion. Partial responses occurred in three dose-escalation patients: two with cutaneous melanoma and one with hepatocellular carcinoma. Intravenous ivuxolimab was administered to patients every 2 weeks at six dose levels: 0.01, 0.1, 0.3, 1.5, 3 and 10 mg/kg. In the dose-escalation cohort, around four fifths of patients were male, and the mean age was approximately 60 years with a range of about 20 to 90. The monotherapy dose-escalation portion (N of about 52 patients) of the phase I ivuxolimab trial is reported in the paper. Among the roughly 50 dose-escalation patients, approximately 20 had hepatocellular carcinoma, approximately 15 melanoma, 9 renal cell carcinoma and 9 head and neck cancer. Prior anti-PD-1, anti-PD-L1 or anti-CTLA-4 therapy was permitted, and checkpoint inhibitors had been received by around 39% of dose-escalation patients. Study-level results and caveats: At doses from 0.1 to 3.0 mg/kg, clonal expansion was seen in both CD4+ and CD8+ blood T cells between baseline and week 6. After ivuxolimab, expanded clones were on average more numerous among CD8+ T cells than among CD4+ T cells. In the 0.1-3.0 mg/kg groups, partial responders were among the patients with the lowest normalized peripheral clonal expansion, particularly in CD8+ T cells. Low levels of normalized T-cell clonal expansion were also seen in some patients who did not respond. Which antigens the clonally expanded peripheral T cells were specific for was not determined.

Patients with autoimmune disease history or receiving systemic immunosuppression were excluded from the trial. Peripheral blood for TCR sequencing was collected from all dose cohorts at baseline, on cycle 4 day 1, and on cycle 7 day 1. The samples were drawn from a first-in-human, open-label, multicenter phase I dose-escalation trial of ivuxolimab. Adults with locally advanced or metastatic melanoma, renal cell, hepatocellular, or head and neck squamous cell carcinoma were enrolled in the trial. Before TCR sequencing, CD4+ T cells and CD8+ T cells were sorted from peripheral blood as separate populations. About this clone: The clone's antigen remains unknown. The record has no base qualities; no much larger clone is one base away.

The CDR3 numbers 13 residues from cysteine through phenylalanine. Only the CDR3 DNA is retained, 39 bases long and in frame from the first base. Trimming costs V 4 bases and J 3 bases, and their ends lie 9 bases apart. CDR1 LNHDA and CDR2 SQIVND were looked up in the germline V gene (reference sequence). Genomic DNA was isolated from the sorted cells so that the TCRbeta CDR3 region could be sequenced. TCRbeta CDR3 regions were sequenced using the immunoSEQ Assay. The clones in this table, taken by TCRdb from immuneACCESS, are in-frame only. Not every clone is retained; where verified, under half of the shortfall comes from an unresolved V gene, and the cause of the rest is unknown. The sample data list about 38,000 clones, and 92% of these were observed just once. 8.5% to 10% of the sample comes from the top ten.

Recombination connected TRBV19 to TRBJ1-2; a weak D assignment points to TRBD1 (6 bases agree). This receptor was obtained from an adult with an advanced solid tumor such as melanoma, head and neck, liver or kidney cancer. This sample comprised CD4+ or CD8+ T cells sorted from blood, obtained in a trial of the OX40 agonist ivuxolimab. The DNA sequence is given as TGTGCCAGTAGTAAAGAGGGGGACTATGGCTACACCTTC. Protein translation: CASSKEGDYGYTF.